This T cell receptor beta chain emerged from a study of shared clonotypes between healthy human individuals. Study observations and caveats: What limited the represented genetic and exposure-history diversity was the small number of donors. Relative to clonotypes present in all four donors, those not shared had lower generation probabilities.

Details on this clone: What it binds is not known.

CD45RO negativity and positive selection for CCR7 defined naive CD8 cells, a population that excluded terminally differentiated effector memory CD45RA+ cells. Assay used: immunoSEQ multiplex PCR; TCRdb lists only in-frame clones, some missing. Of roughly 2,000,000 clones in the sample, about 95% were seen once. The germline gives CDR1 SGDLS, CDR2 YYNGEE. V shed 0 bases and J shed 7 bases, with 10 bases lying between them. The CDR3 totals 14 residues. The sample comprised naive CD8+ T cells sorted from blood. This chain links TRBV9 with TRBJ2-2; D is ambiguous. The source of this sequence is a man aged 18 to 30 in good health. For the CDR3, the DNA is TGTGCCAGCAGCGTAGCTGATAACGGCGGGGAGCTGTTTTTT. Translated, it gives CASSVADNGGELFF.